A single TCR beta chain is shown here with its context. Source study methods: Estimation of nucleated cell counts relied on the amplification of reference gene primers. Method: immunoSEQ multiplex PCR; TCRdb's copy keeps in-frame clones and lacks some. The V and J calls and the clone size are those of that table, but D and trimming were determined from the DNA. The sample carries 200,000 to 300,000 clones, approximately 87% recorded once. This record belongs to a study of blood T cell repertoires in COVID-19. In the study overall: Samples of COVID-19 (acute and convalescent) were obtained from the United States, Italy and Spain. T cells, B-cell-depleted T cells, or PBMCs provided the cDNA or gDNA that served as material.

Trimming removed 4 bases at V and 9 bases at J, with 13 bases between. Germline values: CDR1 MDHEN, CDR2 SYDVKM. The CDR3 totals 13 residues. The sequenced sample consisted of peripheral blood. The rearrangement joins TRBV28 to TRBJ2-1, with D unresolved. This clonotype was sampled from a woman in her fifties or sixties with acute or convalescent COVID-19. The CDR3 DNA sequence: TGTGCCAGCAGTTCCAGAAGCGTGGGTGAGCAGTTCTTC. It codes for CASSSRSVGEQFF.